Listed here are 29 T cell receptor beta chains from one sample, sequenced in a study of control samples from healthy donors and cancer patients. Method: immunoSEQ multiplex PCR; TCRdb's copy keeps in-frame clones and lacks some. Counted here are 200,000 to 250,000 clones, around 94% occurring once; the ten biggest clones make up more than 1.3%. Sequencing was carried out using blood. The source is a man aged 45-65 years in good health.

The chain uses TRBV19 and TRBJ1-5; possible D gene TRBD1, 5 bases. This CDR3 has 15 residues. Trimming removed 4 bases at V and 3 bases at J, with 13 bases between. In germline, CDR1 is LNHDA, CDR2 SQIVND (reference sequence). The CDR3 loop is CASSTTRGPNQPQHF. The CDR3, as DNA: TGTGCCAGTAGTACAACAAGGGGACCCAATCAGCCCCAGCATTTT.

The rearrangement uses TRBV4-1 and TRBJ1-2, with 10 bases matching TRBD1. Trimming cost V 1 base and J 0 bases; bases outside gene matches: 11. The CDR3 is 19 amino acids. From germline, CDR1 is MGHRA and CDR2 YSYEKL. CDR3 coding DNA: TGCGCCAGCAGCCAAGCGGACGGGACAGGGGTATTGTCTAACTATGGCTACACCTTC. Its protein is CASSQADGTGVLSNYGYTF.

V usage is TRBV6-5 and J usage is TRBJ1-5; D may be TRBD1 (6 bases). Germline CDR1 reads MNHEY; CDR2 reads SVGAGI. This CDR3 contains 13 residues. V gave up 6 bases and J gave up 5 bases, with 11 bases separating them. CDR3 sequence: CASSRGYDQPQHF. The CDR3 coding sequence is TGTGCCAGCAGCAGGGGCTACGATCAGCCCCAGCATTTT.

The chain uses TRBV7-8 and TRBJ1-5; 10 positions agree with TRBD1. The length of the CDR3 is 16 residues. The germline V gene has CDR1 SGHVS and CDR2 FQNEAQ. The V segment lost 3 bases and the J segment 2 bases; nucleotides outside the gene matches: 4. The CDR3 protein is CASSFPGTGGNQPQHF. The CDR3 DNA follows: TGTGCCAGCAGCTTTCCCGGGACAGGGGGCAATCAGCCCCAGCATTTT.

This chain uses TRBV28 with TRBJ1-5, with D uncertain. Germline assignment: CDR1 MDHEN and CDR2 SYDVKM. This CDR3 has 15 residues. V lost 5 bases and J 3 bases, leaving 14 bases between the germline ends. CDR3: CASSAMGRYNQPQHF. The CDR3 nucleotides read TGTGCCAGCAGTGCGATGGGGAGGTACAATCAGCCCCAGCATTTT.

V gene TRBV15 combines with J gene TRBJ2-1, with 8 bases matching TRBD2. This CDR3 spans 15 amino acids. The junction had 3 bases not matched to a gene; V was cut back by 1 base and J by 4 bases. Per the germline V gene, CDR1 is LNHNV and CDR2 is YYDKDF (reference sequence). The CDR3 is CATSRVRGGYNEQFF. The CDR3 DNA reads as TGTGCCACCAGCAGAGTTCGCGGGGGGTACAATGAGCAGTTCTTC.

This chain uses TRBV27 with TRBJ1-5; 8 nucleotides line up with TRBD1. V gave up 6 bases and J gave up 2 bases; unmatched junction bases: 6. This CDR3 has 15 amino acids. Per the germline V gene, CDR1 is MNHEY and CDR2 is SMNVEV (reference sequence). CDR3 sequence (DNA): TGTGCCAGCAGACTGGACAGGGCGGGCAATCAGCCCCAGCATTTT. Translated, it gives CASRLDRAGNQPQHF.

The chain is built from TRBV7-2 and TRBJ2-5; a possible D gene is TRBD1 (6 bases). Germline lookup yields CDR1 SGHTA and CDR2 FQGNSA. This CDR3 is built from 14 residues. Trimming cost V 5 bases and J 1 base, with 11 bases left between them. The CDR3 bases are TGTGCCAGCAGCCCCCGGACAGCCCAAGAGACCCAGTACTTC. It yields the protein CASSPRTAQETQYF.

The CDR3 DNA reads TGCGCCAGCAGCCCCCGGGACAGAAGCTCACCCCTCCACTTT. Protein product: CASSPRDRSSPLHF. The chain is built from TRBV5-1 and TRBJ1-6; 7 bases agree with TRBD1. V gave up 4 bases and J gave up 10 bases; unmatched junction bases: 8. The germline V gene has CDR1 SGHRS and CDR2 YFSETQ. CDR3 length: 14 residues.

The chain recombines TRBV5-1 with TRBJ2-6; unclear D gene. The germline V gene has CDR1 SGHRS and CDR2 YFSETQ. V lost 1 base to trimming and J lost 1 base, with 9 bases between them. This CDR3 region has 16 residues. The CDR3 region is CASSLLSSSGANVLTF. The CDR3, as DNA: TGCGCCAGCAGCTTGTTATCGTCGTCTGGGGCCAACGTCCTGACTTTC.

The chain uses TRBV7-2 and TRBJ2-3, with D possibly matching TRBD2 (5 bases). The CDR3 extends over 14 amino acids. Trimming stripped 2 bases from V and 3 bases from J, with 9 bases between. Germline V gene data show CDR1 as SGHTA and CDR2 as FQGNSA. CDR3 sequence reads: CASSLSPGTDTQYF. In DNA, the CDR3 is TGTGCCAGCAGCTTATCTCCGGGGACAGATACGCAGTATTTT.

CDR3 in amino acids: CASSSSSYEQYF. In DNA form, the CDR3 reads TGTGCCAGCAGCTCCTCCTCCTACGAGCAGTACTTC. V is TRBV5-6 and J is TRBJ2-7, with D unresolved. V gave up 3 bases and J gave up 0 bases, with 4 bases separating them. The CDR3 has 12 amino acids. Per germline, CDR1 SGHDT and CDR2 YYEEEE.

The rearrangement joins TRBV19 to TRBJ1-2; 8 bases are shared with TRBD1. J gave up 5 bases and V 3 bases, and 5 bases lay outside the gene matches. This CDR3 has 14 residues. CDR1 and CDR2 (germline): LNHDA, SQIVND (reference sequence). The CDR3 loop is CASSMGQDRYGYTF. The CDR3 nucleotides read TGTGCCAGTAGTATGGGACAGGACCGATATGGCTACACCTTC.

The gene calls are TRBV2 and TRBJ2-1, with D perhaps TRBD2 (6 bases). The CDR3 runs 13 residues. Germline V gene data show CDR1 as SNHLY and CDR2 as FYNNEI. V lost 5 bases and J lost 1, with 6 bases in between. Written as DNA, the CDR3 is TGTGCCAGCAGTCGGGGGTCCTACAATGAGCAGTTCTTC. Protein product: CASSRGSYNEQFF.

The V and J genes are TRBV9 and TRBJ2-2, with unresolved D. Trimming took off 0 bases at V and 5 bases at J, with 5 bases between the two ends. This CDR3 region has 13 residues. The germline V gene has CDR1 SGDLS and CDR2 YYNGEE. Written as DNA, the CDR3 is TGTGCCAGCAGCGTAGACGGTACCGGGGAGCTGTTTTTT. Amino acid sequence: CASSVDGTGELFF.

The rearrangement uses TRBV3-1 (or the pseudogene TRBV3-2) and TRBJ2-6; no clear D gene. V lost 7 bases, J lost 5 bases, and 9 bases lay in between. The CDR3 has 13 residues. Germline V gene sequence: CDR1 LGHDT, CDR2 YNNKEL (reference sequence). The CDR3 is CASTGERANVLTF. CDR3 coding DNA: TGTGCCAGCACCGGTGAGAGGGCCAACGTCCTGACTTTC.

Notes on this clone: One end of the junction is discordant with germline, which a read error may explain. The V gene is TRBV9, the J gene TRBJ2-1, with 9 bases matching TRBD2. From germline, CDR1 is SGDLS and CDR2 YYNGEE. CDR3 size: 16 residues. CDR3 region: CARSVAGRGGHNEQFF. Written as DNA, the CDR3 is TGTGCCCGCAGCGTAGCGGGGCGGGGGGGACACAATGAGCAGTTCTTC.

This chain uses TRBV5-1 with TRBJ2-2; TRBD2 matches at 7 bases. The germline V gene has CDR1 SGHRS and CDR2 YFSETQ. This CDR3 region has 16 residues. The V segment lost 0 bases and the J segment 1 base; nucleotides outside the gene matches: 3. The CDR3 here is CASSLAVAGNTGELFF. The CDR3 nucleotides read TGCGCCAGCAGCTTGGCGGTAGCGGGGAACACCGGGGAGCTGTTTTTT.

The gene calls are TRBV19 and TRBJ2-5, with no clear D. The CDR3 length is 14 residues. Per germline, CDR1 LNHDA and CDR2 SQIVND (reference sequence). Trimming shortened V by 6 bases and J by 5 bases, and 16 bases separated the two germline ends. The CDR3 spells CASSPGGVPETQYF. The CDR3 DNA is TGTGCCAGTAGCCCCGGTGGGGTACCGGAGACCCAGTACTTC.

The chain couples TRBV2 to TRBJ1-5; possible D gene TRBD1, 5 bases. The V end was cut by 3 bases, the J end by 5 bases, with 11 bases between. The CDR3 runs to 14 residues. CDR1 and CDR2 from the germline V gene are SNHLY and FYNNEI. CDR3 nucleotides: TGTGCCAGCAGTGATAGGACAACCGATCAGCCCCAGCATTTT. It yields the protein CASSDRTTDQPQHF.

The chain recombines TRBV29-1 with TRBJ1-4, with D perhaps matching TRBD1 (6 bases). The V and J ends lost 0 bases and 7 bases respectively, with 9 bases between them. The germline V gene has CDR1 SQVTM and CDR2 ANQGSEA. The CDR3 has 13 amino acids. The CDR3 loop is CSVEEGAGEKLFF. CDR3 sequence (DNA): TGCAGCGTTGAAGAGGGGGCGGGTGAAAAACTGTTTTTT.

The chain links TRBV12-3 or TRBV12-4 to TRBJ1-2; D is uncertain. The CDR3 is made up of 12 amino acids. The V and J ends lost 4 bases and 0 bases respectively, with 3 bases between them. This CDR3 is CASSWSNYGYTF. Here the CDR3 DNA reads TGTGCCAGCAGTTGGTCTAACTATGGCTACACCTTC.

The chain uses TRBV6-4 and TRBJ1-2; 9 positions agree with TRBD1. Germline CDR1 and CDR2: MRHNA and SNTAGT. V was pared by 6 bases and J by 8 bases, with 4 bases of the junction left unmatched. This CDR3 has 12 residues. The CDR3 region has the DNA TGTGCCAGCAGCGGGACAGGGAGCGGCTACACCTTC. Protein sequence: CASSGTGSGYTF.

This chain connects TRBV28 to TRBJ1-1; D gene unclear. CDR1 MDHEN and CDR2 SYDVKM come from the germline V gene. V was trimmed by 6 bases and J by 10 bases, leaving 15 bases between them. The CDR3 consists of 12 residues. DNA of the CDR3: TGTGCCAGCAGCTCTACCGCCTCTGGAGCTTTCTTT. Its protein product is CASSSTASGAFF.

The V gene is TRBV28, the J gene TRBJ2-3; 10 bases match TRBD1. V dropped 6 bases and J dropped 6; count of bases not matched to a gene: 12. This CDR3 has 16 amino acids. CDR1 and CDR2 (germline): MDHEN, SYDVKM. The CDR3 protein is CASRPWGQGNSDTQYF. As DNA, the CDR3 is TGTGCCAGCAGGCCTTGGGGACAGGGGAATTCGGATACGCAGTATTTT.

CDR3 in amino acids: CASLATNEKLFF. The DNA for the CDR3 is TGTGCCAGTCTTGCAACTAATGAAAAACTGTTTTTT. This sequence joins TRBV6-5 and TRBJ1-4; the D is unclear. Trimming left V 9 bases short and J 0 bases short, with 5 bases between. The CDR3 has 12 amino acids. Germline V gives CDR1 MNHEY, CDR2 SVGAGI.

The chain joins TRBV29-1 to TRBJ2-5; 7 positions match TRBD1. Germline CDR1 SQVTM, CDR2 ANQGSEA. The CDR3 runs to 13 residues. The V and J ends lost 2 bases and 7 bases, in that order; junction bases with no gene match: 7. The DNA of the CDR3 is TGCAGCGTTGAAAACCGGACAGGAGGGACCCAGTACTTC. Protein sequence: CSVENRTGGTQYF.

The chain recombines TRBV5-1 with TRBJ1-1; unclear D gene. CDR1 SGHRS and CDR2 YFSETQ come from the germline V gene. CDR3 length equals 13 residues. V lost 3 bases and J 1 base, leaving 7 bases between the germline ends. The CDR3 loop is CASSSGKNTEAFF. The CDR3 DNA reads TGCGCCAGCAGCTCTGGGAAGAACACTGAAGCTTTCTTT.

V and J are TRBV5-6 and TRBJ1-4; D may be TRBD1 (5 bases). Germline lookup yields CDR1 SGHDT and CDR2 YYEEEE. CDR3 length: 15 amino acids. Trimming removed 1 base from V and 8 bases from J, with 15 bases in between. The CDR3 is CASSLFAQGEEKLFF. CDR3 DNA sequence: TGTGCCAGCAGCTTGTTTGCGCAGGGAGAAGAAAAACTGTTTTTT.